The 5 T cell receptor beta chains listed next were all sequenced from one sample in a study of T cells in Graves' hyperthyroidism and ophthalmopathy. Amplification targeted TCR beta CDR3 regions from RNA transcripts. First-round RT-PCR of the TCR CDR3 relied on the HTBI primer set. TCRdb reprocessed the multiplex PCR reads with MiXCR, giving one entry per CDR3 protein. The repertoire has 600,000 to 750,000 distinct CDR3 sequences, 15% to 20% of them found once; the top ten carry roughly 16%. The sample consisted of blood. Receptor source: a man aged 50-60 years with Graves' hyperthyroidism.

This clonotype was seen repeatedly, ten times or more. V gene TRBV30 combines with J gene TRBJ1-6; maybe TRBD1 (6 bases). The CDR3 has 15 residues. Germline V lookup: CDR1 GTSNPN, CDR2 SVGIG (reference sequence). Deletions cut 1 base from V and 6 bases from J, with 13 bases between. CDR3 DNA sequence: TGTGCCTGGAGTGCCCGAAGGGGGGTTAATTCACCCCTCCACTTT. Translated: CAWSARRGVNSPLHF. The variable domain in full, completed from reference TRBV30 and TRBJ1-6, reads SQTIHQWPATLVQPVGSPLSLECTVEGTSNPNLYWYRQAAGRGLQLLFYSVGIGQISSEVPQNLSASRPQDRQFILSSKKLLLSDSGFYLCAWSARRGVNSPLHFGNGTRLTVT.

This clonotype has a count of ten or more. V is TRBV7-2 and J is TRBJ1-5; D remains ambiguous. The CDR3 loop spans 14 amino acids. Trimming left V 1 base short and J 4 bases short, with 8 bases between. Germline CDR1 reads SGHTA; CDR2 reads FQGNSA. In DNA, the CDR3 is TGTGCCAGCAGCTTAGGACAAACTAATCAGCCCCAGCATTTT. It yields the protein CASSLGQTNQPQHF.

This clonotype was counted a few times. This chain connects TRBV7-8 to TRBJ2-1; tentative D call: TRBD2 (5 bases). Germline lookup yields CDR1 SGHVS and CDR2 FQNEAQ. The CDR3 is made up of 16 amino acids. With 4 bases removed from V and 0 bases from J, the gap between germline ends came to 13 bases. CDR3 sequence reads: CASSYRAASSYNEQFF. For the CDR3, the DNA is TGTGCCAGCAGCTACCGAGCGGCCAGCTCCTACAATGAGCAGTTCTTC.

This chain uses TRBV11-1 with TRBJ1-4, with TRBD1 matching over 7 bases. Germline V gives CDR1 SGHAT, CDR2 FQDESV (reference sequence). Trimming at V came to 4 bases and at J to 7 bases, leaving 18 bases not matched to a gene. The CDR3 runs 18 residues. CDR3 loop: CASSSYRQGGIGGEKLFF. CDR3 DNA sequence: TGTGCCAGCAGCTCTTACCGACAGGGTGGGATTGGCGGTGAAAAACTGTTTTTT.

This chain connects TRBV3-1 to TRBJ1-4, with D possibly matching TRBD1 (5 bases). CDR3 length: 14 residues. From germline, CDR1 is LGHDT and CDR2 YNNKEL (reference sequence). V was shortened by 1 base and J by 10 bases, with 13 bases between the two germline ends. The CDR3 DNA reads TGTGCCAGCAGCCAAGGGGGCATTCCTGGAAAACTGTTTTTT. Protein: CASSQGGIPGKLFF. Based on the CDR3 plus reference TRBV3-1 and TRBJ1-4, the full variable domain is DTAVSQTPKYLVTQMGNDKSIKCEQNLGHDTMYWYKQDSKKFLKIMFSYNNKELIINETVPNRFSPKSPDKAHLNLHINSLELGDSAVYFCASSQGGIPGKLFFGSGTQLSVL.